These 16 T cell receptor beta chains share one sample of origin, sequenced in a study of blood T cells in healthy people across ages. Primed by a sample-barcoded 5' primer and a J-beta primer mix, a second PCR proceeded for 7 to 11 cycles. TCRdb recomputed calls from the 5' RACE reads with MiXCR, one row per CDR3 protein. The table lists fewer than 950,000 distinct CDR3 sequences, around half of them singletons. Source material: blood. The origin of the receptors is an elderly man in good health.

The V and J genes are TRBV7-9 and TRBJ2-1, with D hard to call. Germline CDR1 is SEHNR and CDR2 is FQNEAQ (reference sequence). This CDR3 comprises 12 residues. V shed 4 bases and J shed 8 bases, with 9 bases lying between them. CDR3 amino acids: CASSSLGDEQFF. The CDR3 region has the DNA TGTGCCAGCAGCTCCCTTGGGGATGAGCAGTTCTTC.

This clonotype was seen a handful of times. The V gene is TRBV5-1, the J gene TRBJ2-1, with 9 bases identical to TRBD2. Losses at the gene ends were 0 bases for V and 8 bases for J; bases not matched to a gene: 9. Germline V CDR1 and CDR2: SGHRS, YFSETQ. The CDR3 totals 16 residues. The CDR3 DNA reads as TGCGCCAGCAGCTTGGATGGCGGCGGGAGGGTAGATGAGCAGTTCTTC. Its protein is CASSLDGGGRVDEQFF.

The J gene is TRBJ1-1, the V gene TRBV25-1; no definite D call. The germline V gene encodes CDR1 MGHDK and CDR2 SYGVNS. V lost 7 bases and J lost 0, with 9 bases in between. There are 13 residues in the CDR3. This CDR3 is CASIDWVNTEAFF. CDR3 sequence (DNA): TGTGCCAGCATCGACTGGGTGAACACTGAAGCTTTCTTT.

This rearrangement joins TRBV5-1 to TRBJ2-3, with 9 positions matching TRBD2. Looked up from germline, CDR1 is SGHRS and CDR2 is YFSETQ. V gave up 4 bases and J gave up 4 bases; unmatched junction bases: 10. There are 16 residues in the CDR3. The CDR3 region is CASSPPTSGRSDTQYF. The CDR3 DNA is TGCGCCAGCAGCCCACCGACTAGCGGTCGATCAGATACGCAGTATTTT.

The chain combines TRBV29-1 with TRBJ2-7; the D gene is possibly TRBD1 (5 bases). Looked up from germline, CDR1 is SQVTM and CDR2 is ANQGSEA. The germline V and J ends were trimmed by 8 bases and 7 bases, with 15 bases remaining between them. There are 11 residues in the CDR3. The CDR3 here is CSPLTDNEQYF. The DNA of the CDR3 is TGCAGCCCCCTTACGGACAATGAGCAGTACTTC.

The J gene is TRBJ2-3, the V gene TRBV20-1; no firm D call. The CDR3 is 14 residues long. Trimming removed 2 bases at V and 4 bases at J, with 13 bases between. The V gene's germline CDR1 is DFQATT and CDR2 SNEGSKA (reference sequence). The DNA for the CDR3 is TGCAGTGCTAGACCCCTCCGGTCGGCAGATACGCAGTATTTT. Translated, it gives CSARPLRSADTQYF.

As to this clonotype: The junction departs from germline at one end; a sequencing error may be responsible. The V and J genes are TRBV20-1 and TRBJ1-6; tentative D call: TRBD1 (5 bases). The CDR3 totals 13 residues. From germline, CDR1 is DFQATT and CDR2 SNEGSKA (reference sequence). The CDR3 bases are TGCGGTGCTAGAGCCAGGGTTCTTTCACCCCTCCACTTT. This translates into CGARARVLSPLHF.

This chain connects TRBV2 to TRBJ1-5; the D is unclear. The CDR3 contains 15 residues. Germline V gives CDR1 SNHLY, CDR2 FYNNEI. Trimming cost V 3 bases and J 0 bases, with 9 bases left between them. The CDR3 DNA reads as TGTGCCAGCAGTGAGGGGAAGCTTAGCAATCAGCCCCAGCATTTT. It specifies CASSEGKLSNQPQHF.

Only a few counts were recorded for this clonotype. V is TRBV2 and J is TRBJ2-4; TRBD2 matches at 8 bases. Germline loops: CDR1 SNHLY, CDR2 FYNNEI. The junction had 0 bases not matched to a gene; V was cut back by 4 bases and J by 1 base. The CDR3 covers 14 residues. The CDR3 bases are TGTGCCAGCAGTGGCGGGGGGGCCAAAAACATTCAGTACTTC. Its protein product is CASSGGGAKNIQYF.

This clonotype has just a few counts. The CDR3 spells CASRMGTHNEQFF. CDR3 bases: TGTGCCAGCAGGATGGGGACGCACAATGAGCAGTTCTTC. The chain is built from TRBV2 and TRBJ2-1; D possibly uses TRBD1 or TRBD2 (5 bases each). From germline, CDR1 is SNHLY and CDR2 FYNNEI. This CDR3 contains 13 residues. V was trimmed by 6 bases and J by 5 bases, leaving 11 bases between them.

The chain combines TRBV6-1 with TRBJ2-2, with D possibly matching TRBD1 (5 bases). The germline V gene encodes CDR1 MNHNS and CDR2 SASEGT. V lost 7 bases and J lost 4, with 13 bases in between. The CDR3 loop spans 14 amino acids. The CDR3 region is CASTYQGVTGELFF. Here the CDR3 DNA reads TGTGCCAGCACCTACCAGGGTGTCACCGGGGAGCTGTTTTTT.

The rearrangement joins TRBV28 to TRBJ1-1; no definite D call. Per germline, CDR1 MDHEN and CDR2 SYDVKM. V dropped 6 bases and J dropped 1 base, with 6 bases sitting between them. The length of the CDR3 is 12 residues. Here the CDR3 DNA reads TGTGCCAGCAGATCCTCGAACACTGAAGCTTTCTTT. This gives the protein CASRSSNTEAFF. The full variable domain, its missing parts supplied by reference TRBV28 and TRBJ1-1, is DVKVTQSSRYLVKRTGEKVFLECVQDMDHENMFWYRQDPGLGLRLIYFSYDVKMKEKGDIPEGYSVSREKKERFSLILESASTNQTSMYLCASRSSNTEAFFGQGTRLTVV.

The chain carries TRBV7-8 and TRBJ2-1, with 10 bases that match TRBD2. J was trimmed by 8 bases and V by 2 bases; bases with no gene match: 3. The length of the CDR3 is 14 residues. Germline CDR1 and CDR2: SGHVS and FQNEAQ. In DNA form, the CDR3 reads TGTGCCAGCAGCTTATTAGCGGGAGGTGATGAGCAGTTCTTC. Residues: CASSLLAGGDEQFF.

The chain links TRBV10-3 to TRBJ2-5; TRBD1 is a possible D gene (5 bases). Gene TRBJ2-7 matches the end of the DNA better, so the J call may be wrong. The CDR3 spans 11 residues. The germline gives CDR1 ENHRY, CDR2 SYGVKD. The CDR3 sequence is CAISQGYEQYF. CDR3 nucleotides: TGTGCCATCAGCCAGGGCTACGAGCAGTACTTC.

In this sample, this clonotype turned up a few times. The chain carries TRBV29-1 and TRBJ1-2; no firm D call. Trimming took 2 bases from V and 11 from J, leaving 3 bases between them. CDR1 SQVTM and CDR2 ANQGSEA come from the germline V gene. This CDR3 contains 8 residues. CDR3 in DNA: TGCAGCGTTGAAAGGTACACCTTC. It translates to CSVERYTF.

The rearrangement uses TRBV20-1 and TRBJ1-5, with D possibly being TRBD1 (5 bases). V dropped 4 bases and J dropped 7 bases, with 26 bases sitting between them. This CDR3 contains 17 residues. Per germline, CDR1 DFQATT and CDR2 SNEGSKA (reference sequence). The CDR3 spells CSAIWGGAHDWGQPQHF. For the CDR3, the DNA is TGCAGTGCTATTTGGGGAGGGGCACACGACTGGGGGCAGCCCCAGCATTTT.